The 20 T cell receptor beta chains below come from one sample, sequenced in a study of blood T cell repertoires in COVID-19. This table comes from immunoSEQ multiplex PCR, and its TCRdb copy is limited to in-frame clones, with some not included. The sample lists 150,000 to 200,000 clones; less than 85% were seen once. Sequencing was done on a sample of peripheral blood. These receptor sequences come from a woman of 80 years or more with acute or convalescent COVID-19.

This clone was counted a few times. The genes are TRBV7-2 and TRBJ1-3; TRBD1 matches at 7 bases. Germline CDR1 is SGHTA and CDR2 is FQGNSA. This CDR3 is 14 amino acids long. With V trimmed by 5 bases and J by 7 bases, 8 bases remained unmatched. CDR3 in DNA: TGTGCCAGCAGCCCAACAGGGGAAGGTAACACCATATATTTT. Amino acids: CASSPTGEGNTIYF.

The chain couples TRBV7-8 to TRBJ2-1; 9 bases fit TRBD2. Germline-derived CDR1 and CDR2 are SGHVS and FQNEAQ. The CDR3 contains 17 residues. Trimming at V came to 8 bases and at J to 10 bases, leaving 21 bases not matched to a gene. The CDR3 DNA follows: TGTGCCAGCCTCCCGGGGGGACGCGGGAGGGCCGGTGGGGAGCAGTTCTTC. Protein product: CASLPGGRGRAGGEQFF. Full variable domain (remainder filled in from reference TRBV7-8 and TRBJ2-1): GAGVSQSPRYKVAKRGQDVALRCDPISGHVSLFWYQQALGQGPEFLTYFQNEAQLDKSGLPSDRFFAERPEGSVSTLKIQRTQQEDSAVYLCASLPGGRGRAGGEQFFGPGTRLTVL.

This chain connects TRBV3-1 (or the pseudogene TRBV3-2) to TRBJ2-7; D is unresolved. This CDR3 region has 15 residues. The V and J ends lost 0 bases and 1 base respectively, with 10 bases between them. Germline loops: CDR1 LGHDT, CDR2 YNNKEL (reference sequence). This chain's CDR3 is CASSQDYPMSYEQYF. CDR3 nucleotides: TGTGCCAGCAGCCAAGACTACCCCATGTCCTACGAGCAGTACTTC.

This clone was recorded only once. The chain employs TRBV28 and TRBJ2-7; D not certain. Germline V CDR1 and CDR2: MDHEN, SYDVKM. Trimming took off 2 bases at V and 6 bases at J, with 11 bases between the two ends. CDR3 length equals 13 residues. The CDR3 nucleotides are TGTGCCAGCAGTTTAGGAGCCCTTTTCGAGCAGTACTTC. Its protein is CASSLGALFEQYF.

The chain has TRBV5-1 and TRBJ1-6, with 7 bases matching TRBD1. Germline V gene data show CDR1 as SGHRS and CDR2 as YFSETQ. The CDR3 has 15 amino acids. The trim removed 0 bases at V and 5 bases at J, leaving 2 bases unmatched. CDR3 coding DNA: TGCGCCAGCAGCTTGGCCGACAGGGATAATTCACCCCTCCACTTT. Encoded protein: CASSLADRDNSPLHF.

This chain links TRBV11-2 with TRBJ2-7, with 12 bases aligning to TRBD2. Germline loops: CDR1 SGHAT, CDR2 FQNNGV. V was pared by 3 bases and J by 4 bases, with 7 bases of the junction left unmatched. This CDR3 spans 16 amino acids. The CDR3 loop is CASSLRRLAGEYEQYF. CDR3 coding DNA: TGTGCCAGCAGCTTGCGACGACTAGCGGGGGAGTACGAGCAGTACTTC.

The chain employs TRBV7-2 and TRBJ2-5, with 7 bases that match TRBD2. This CDR3 has 15 amino acids. Per germline, CDR1 SGHTA and CDR2 FQGNSA. V gave up 5 bases and J gave up 4 bases; unmatched junction bases: 10. CDR3 DNA: TGTGCCAGCAGCCTCTTGCGGGAGTACGTAGAGACCCAGTACTTC. Translation gives CASSLLREYVETQYF.

The chain links TRBV27 to TRBJ1-1; no clear D gene. Trimming removed 4 bases from V and 1 base from J, with 7 bases in between. Germline-derived CDR1 and CDR2 are MNHEY and SMNVEV (reference sequence). This CDR3 has 13 amino acids. CDR3 residues: CASSYEANTEAFF. As DNA, the CDR3 is TGTGCCAGCAGTTATGAGGCGAACACTGAAGCTTTCTTT.

This clone was picked up a small number of times. This chain uses TRBV7-2 with TRBJ1-5; D is unresolved. Trimming took 5 bases from V and 3 from J, leaving 11 bases between them. CDR3 length: 14 amino acids. CDR1 SGHTA and CDR2 FQGNSA come from the germline V gene. CDR3 region: CASSAFRDNQPQHF. The CDR3 DNA is TGTGCCAGCAGCGCATTTCGAGACAATCAGCCCCAGCATTTT.

CDR3 amino acids: CASSYGTSSYNEQFF. The CDR3 DNA reads as TGTGCCAGCAGTTACGGGACTAGCTCCTACAATGAGCAGTTCTTC. The genes are TRBV6-2 or TRBV6-3 and TRBJ2-1; 8 nucleotides agree with TRBD2. After removal of 2 bases from V and 0 bases from J, the junction contained 0 bases not matched to a gene. CDR3 length: 15 amino acids. CDR1 and CDR2 from the germline V gene are MNHEY and SVGEGT.

This chain links TRBV27 with TRBJ2-5; D remains unclear. Germline CDR1 is MNHEY and CDR2 is SMNVEV (reference sequence). V was pared by 2 bases and J by 1 base, with 17 bases between. The CDR3 is made up of 17 amino acids. The CDR3 bases are TGTGCCAGCAGTTTAGGCGGTCAGAGTCTGCCCCAAGAGACCCAGTACTTC. Protein: CASSLGGQSLPQETQYF.

The V call is TRBV6-5, the J call TRBJ2-7; TRBD1 might be the D (6 bases). Germline loops: CDR1 MNHEY, CDR2 SVGAGI. The CDR3 runs to 15 residues. The V end was cut by 2 bases, the J end by 6 bases, with 17 bases between. The CDR3 spells CASSYEPGELFEQYF. In DNA form, the CDR3 reads TGTGCCAGCAGTTACGAGCCAGGGGAATTGTTCGAGCAGTACTTC.

The chain joins TRBV5-4 to TRBJ2-1; 11 bases are shared with TRBD2. Germline V lookup: CDR1 SGHNT, CDR2 YYREEE (reference sequence). CDR3 length equals 17 residues. V shed 4 bases and J 7 bases; nucleotides not matched to a gene: 13. The CDR3 coding sequence is TGTGCCAGCAGCCCTGGTAGCGGGAGGGGGAAGGAGAATGAGCAGTTCTTC. It codes for CASSPGSGRGKENEQFF.

The chain uses TRBV28 and TRBJ2-3; 9 positions agree with TRBD2. This CDR3 region has 17 residues. The V and J ends lost 3 bases and 0 bases, in that order; junction bases with no gene match: 7. The germline V gene encodes CDR1 MDHEN and CDR2 SYDVKM. Written as DNA, the CDR3 is TGTGCCAGCAGTTTGCCGGGACTAGCAGCTAGCACAGATACGCAGTATTTT. Its translation is CASSLPGLAASTDTQYF.

In DNA, the CDR3 is TGTGCCAGCAGCCCCCGGGGGGGGGACCAAGAGACCCAGTACTTC. Translated: CASSPRGGDQETQYF. This chain links TRBV4-2 with TRBJ2-5; TRBD2 aligns across 8 bases. V gave up 4 bases and J gave up 0 bases; unmatched junction bases: 4. CDR3 length: 15 residues. CDR1 LGHNA and CDR2 YNFKEQ come from the germline V gene.

This clone was counted between two and nine times. The V gene is TRBV7-8, the J gene TRBJ2-7; D perhaps matches TRBD2 (6 bases). Germline V gene data show CDR1 as SGHVS and CDR2 as FQNEAQ. V was clipped by 5 bases and J by 3 bases, with 20 bases between them. The CDR3 is 16 residues long. The CDR3 spells CASSPHLGYSGYEQYF. The CDR3 region has the DNA TGTGCCAGCAGCCCCCACCTAGGTTATAGCGGCTACGAGCAGTACTTC.

The chain joins TRBV5-1 to TRBJ2-5; 9 nucleotides align to TRBD2. V trimming: 4 bases; J trimming: 1 base; junction bases outside the gene matches: 11. CDR3 length: 17 residues. In germline, CDR1 is SGHRS, CDR2 YFSETQ. This CDR3 is CASSRRAGGPPQETQYF. In DNA, the CDR3 is TGCGCCAGCAGCCGGAGGGCGGGAGGGCCCCCCCAAGAGACCCAGTACTTC.

The chain carries TRBV30 and TRBJ1-5, with D maybe TRBD1 (5 bases). The V gene's germline CDR1 is GTSNPN and CDR2 SVGIG (reference sequence). The CDR3 consists of 13 residues. With 3 bases removed from V and 3 bases from J, the gap between germline ends came to 9 bases. The CDR3 region has the DNA TGTGCCTGGAGCAGGGATTACAATCAGCCCCAGCATTTT. Residues: CAWSRDYNQPQHF.

The rearrangement joins TRBV18 to TRBJ2-1, with TRBD2 matching 8 bases. The CDR3 sequence is 16 residues long. CDR1 is KGHSH and CDR2 is LQKENI in the germline V gene. Germline trimming cut 4 bases from V and 4 bases from J; bases unmatched to any gene: 9. For the CDR3, the DNA is TGTGCCAGCTCACAAACACATAGCGGGAAGTACAATGAGCAGTTCTTC. It translates to CASSQTHSGKYNEQFF.

The rearrangement uses TRBV5-1 and TRBJ2-3, with 14 bases matching TRBD2. CDR1 is SGHRS and CDR2 is YFSETQ in the germline V gene. Trimming at V came to 4 bases and at J to 5 bases, leaving 9 bases not matched to a gene. The CDR3 consists of 17 residues. This CDR3 reads CASSGGLAGGWGDTQYF. Here the CDR3 DNA reads TGCGCCAGCAGCGGAGGACTAGCGGGAGGTTGGGGAGATACGCAGTATTTT.